This TCR beta chain was captured in a study of blood T cell repertoires in COVID-19. Germline V gene sequence: CDR1 SNHLY, CDR2 FYNNEI. The CDR3 is 13 residues long. Trimming removed 1 base from V and 6 bases from J, with 9 bases in between. The table came from immunoSEQ multiplex PCR; TCRdb's copy has only in-frame clones and leaves some out. Of roughly 100,000 clones in the sample, 84% were seen once. The sequenced sample consisted of peripheral blood. The rearrangement joins TRBV2 to TRBJ1-2; no reliable D call. The sequence came from a human donor in a cohort sampled during active COVID-19. In nucleotides, the CDR3 is TGTGCCAGCAGTGAAGAGCGGAGCAATGGCTACACCTTC. Encoded protein: CASSEERSNGYTF.